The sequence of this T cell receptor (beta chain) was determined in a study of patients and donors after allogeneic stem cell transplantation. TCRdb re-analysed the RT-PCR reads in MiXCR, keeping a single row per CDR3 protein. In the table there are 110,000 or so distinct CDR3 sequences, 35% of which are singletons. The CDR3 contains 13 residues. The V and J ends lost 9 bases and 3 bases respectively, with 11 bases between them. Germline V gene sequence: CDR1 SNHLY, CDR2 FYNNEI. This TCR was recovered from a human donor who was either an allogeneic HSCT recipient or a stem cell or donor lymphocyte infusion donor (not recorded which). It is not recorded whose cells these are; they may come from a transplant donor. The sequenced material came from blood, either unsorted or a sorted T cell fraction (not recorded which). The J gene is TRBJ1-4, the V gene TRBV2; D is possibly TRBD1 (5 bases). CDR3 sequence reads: CASLQEPNEKLFF. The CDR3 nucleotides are TGTGCCAGTCTACAGGAGCCTAATGAAAAACTGTTTTTT.